This TCR beta chain was identified during a study of cytomegalovirus exposure and HLA in healthy donors. Findings and limits, study-wide: High sensitivity and specificity were reportedly achieved when the classifier diagnosed cytomegalovirus status.

PCR involved 60 Vbeta and 13 Jbeta primers. Clones were sequenced by immunoSEQ multiplex PCR, and TCRdb holds only the in-frame ones, with some missing. In total, the table holds 60,000 to 70,000 clones. Looked up from germline, CDR1 is ENHRY and CDR2 is SYGVKD. The CDR3 has 14 amino acids. J gave up 4 bases and V 2 bases, and 2 bases lay outside the gene matches. About this clone: The antigen is not known.

The clonotype comes from a man under 40 in good health and CMV-seropositive. Sequenced input: PBMCs. V and J are TRBV10-3 and TRBJ2-7; 10 nucleotides match TRBD2. In DNA, the CDR3 is TGTGCCATCAGTGAGCCGGGACTAGCGTACGAGCAGTACTTC. It specifies CAISEPGLAYEQYF.